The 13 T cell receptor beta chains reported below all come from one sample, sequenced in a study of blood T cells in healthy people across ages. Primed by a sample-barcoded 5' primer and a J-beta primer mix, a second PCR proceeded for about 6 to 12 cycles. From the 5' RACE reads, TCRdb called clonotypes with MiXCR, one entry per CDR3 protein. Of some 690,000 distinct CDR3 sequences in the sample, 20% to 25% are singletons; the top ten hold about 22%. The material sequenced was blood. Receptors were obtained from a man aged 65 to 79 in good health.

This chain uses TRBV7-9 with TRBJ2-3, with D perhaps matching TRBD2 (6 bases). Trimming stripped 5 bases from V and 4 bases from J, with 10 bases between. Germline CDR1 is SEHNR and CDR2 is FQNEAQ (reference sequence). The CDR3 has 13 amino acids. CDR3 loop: CASSKSSADTQYF. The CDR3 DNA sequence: TGTGCCAGCAGCAAATCTAGCGCAGATACGCAGTATTTT.

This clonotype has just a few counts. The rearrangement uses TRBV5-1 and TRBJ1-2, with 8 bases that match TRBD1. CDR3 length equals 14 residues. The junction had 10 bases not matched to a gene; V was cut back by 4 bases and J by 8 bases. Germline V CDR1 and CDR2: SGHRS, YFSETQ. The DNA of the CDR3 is TGCGCCAGCAGCGAGACAGGGGATTTTCGGGGCTACACCTTC. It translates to CASSETGDFRGYTF.

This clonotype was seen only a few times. The CDR3 reads CASSQDLAGELFF. In DNA form, the CDR3 reads TGTGCCAGCAGCCAAGATCTGGCCGGGGAGCTGTTTTTT. The genes are TRBV14 and TRBJ2-2; D is undetermined. Germline CDR1 and CDR2: SGHDN and FVKESK. Trimming removed 0 bases from V and 6 bases from J, with 5 bases in between. The CDR3 is 13 residues long. The complete variable domain, with remaining parts taken from reference TRBV14 and TRBJ2-2, reads EAGVTQFPSHSVIEKGQTVTLRCDPISGHDNLYWYRRVMGKEIKFLLHFVKESKQDESGMPNNRFLAERTGGTYSTLKVQPAELEDSGVYFCASSQDLAGELFFGEGSRLTVL.

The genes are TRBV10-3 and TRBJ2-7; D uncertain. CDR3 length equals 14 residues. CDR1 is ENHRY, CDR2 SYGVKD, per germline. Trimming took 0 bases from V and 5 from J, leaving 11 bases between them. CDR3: CAISESIGIDEQYF. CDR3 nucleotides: TGTGCCATCAGTGAGTCGATAGGGATCGACGAGCAGTACTTC.

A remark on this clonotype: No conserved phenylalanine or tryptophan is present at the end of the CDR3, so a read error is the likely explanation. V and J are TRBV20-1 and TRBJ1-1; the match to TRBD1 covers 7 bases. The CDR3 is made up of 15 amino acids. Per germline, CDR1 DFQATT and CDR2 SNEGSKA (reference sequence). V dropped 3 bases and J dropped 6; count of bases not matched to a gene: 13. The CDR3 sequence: CSASPPGQRLAEAFL. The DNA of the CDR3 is TGCAGTGCTAGCCCCCCGGGACAGAGGCTAGCTGAAGCTTTCCTT.

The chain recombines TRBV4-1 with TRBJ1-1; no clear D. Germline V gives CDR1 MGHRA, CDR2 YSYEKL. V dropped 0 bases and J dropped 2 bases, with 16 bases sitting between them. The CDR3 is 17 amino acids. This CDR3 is CASSQDVWWTGNTEAFF. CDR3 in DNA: TGCGCCAGCAGCCAAGATGTATGGTGGACGGGAAACACTGAAGCTTTCTTT.

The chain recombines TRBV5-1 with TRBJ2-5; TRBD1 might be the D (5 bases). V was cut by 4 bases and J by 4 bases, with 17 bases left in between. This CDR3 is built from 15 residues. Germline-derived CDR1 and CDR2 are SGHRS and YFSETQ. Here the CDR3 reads CASSHDSTSGETQYF. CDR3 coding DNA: TGCGCCAGCAGCCATGACAGTACATCCGGAGAGACCCAGTACTTC.

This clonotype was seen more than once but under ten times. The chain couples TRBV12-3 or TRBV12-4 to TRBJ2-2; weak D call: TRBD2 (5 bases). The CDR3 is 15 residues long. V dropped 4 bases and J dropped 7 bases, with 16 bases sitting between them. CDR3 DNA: TGTGCCAGCAGTTGGGGAGACAAAGTCCACGGGGAGCTGTTTTTT. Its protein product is CASSWGDKVHGELFF.

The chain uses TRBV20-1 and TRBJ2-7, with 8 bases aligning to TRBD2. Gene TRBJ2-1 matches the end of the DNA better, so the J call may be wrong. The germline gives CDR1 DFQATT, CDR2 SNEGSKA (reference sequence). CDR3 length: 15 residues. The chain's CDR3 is CSAREASSGYNEQFF. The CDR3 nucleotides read TGCAGTGCTAGAGAAGCTTCTAGCGGGTACAATGAGCAGTTCTTC.

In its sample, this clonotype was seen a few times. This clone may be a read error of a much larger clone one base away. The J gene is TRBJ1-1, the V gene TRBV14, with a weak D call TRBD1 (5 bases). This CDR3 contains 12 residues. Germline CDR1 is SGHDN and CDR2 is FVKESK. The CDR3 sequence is CASSSQGYEALF. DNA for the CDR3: TGTGCCAGCAGCTCGCAGGGATATGAAGCTCTCTTT.

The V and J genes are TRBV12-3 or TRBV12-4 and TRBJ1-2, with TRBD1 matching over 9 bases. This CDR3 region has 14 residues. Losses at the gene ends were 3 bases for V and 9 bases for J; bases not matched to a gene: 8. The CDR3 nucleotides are TGTGCCAGCAGTTTTGGCGGACAGGGGATTAGCTACACCTTC. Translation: CASSFGGQGISYTF.

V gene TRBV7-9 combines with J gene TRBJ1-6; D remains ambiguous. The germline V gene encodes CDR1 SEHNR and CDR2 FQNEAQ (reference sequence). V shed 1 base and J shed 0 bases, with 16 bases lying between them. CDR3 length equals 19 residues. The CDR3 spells CASSLGNLGASSYNSPLHF. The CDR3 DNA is TGTGCCAGCAGCTTAGGCAACCTGGGAGCGAGCTCCTATAATTCACCCCTCCACTTT. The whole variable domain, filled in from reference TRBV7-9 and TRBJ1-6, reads DTGVSQNPRHKITKRGQNVTFRCDPISEHNRLYWYRQTLGQGPEFLTYFQNEAQLEKSRLLSDRFSAERPKGSFSTLEIQRTEQGDSAMYLCASSLGNLGASSYNSPLHFGNGTRLTVT.

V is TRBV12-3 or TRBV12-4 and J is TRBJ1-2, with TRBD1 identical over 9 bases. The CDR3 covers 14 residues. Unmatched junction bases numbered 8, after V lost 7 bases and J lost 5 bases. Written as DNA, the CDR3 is TGTGCCAGCACCCGGGACAGGGAGGGGTATGGCTACACCTTC. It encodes CASTRDREGYGYTF.